This entry concerns a single TCR beta chain. Its specificity is not known. The data derive from a study of identical twins. Broader study findings: Invariant populations such as MAIT and iNKT cells could partly muddle zero-insertion analyses.

A universal primer site was added by template switching, and unique molecular identifiers were carried by the cDNA. A single record per CDR3 protein comes from TCRdb applying MiXCR to the 5' RACE reads. The data hold hundreds of thousands of distinct CDR3 sequences, with 18% observed a single time. The ends were cut back, 3 bases at V and 8 bases at J, with 16 bases in the middle. Germline CDR1 and CDR2: ENHRY and SYGVKD. This CDR3 is 14 amino acids long. This same sample was also part of a study on T cells expressing NK-cell markers. That study adds: NKG2C+ dominant clonotype frequencies in six donors were roughly 1.0-7.5% of CD8+ T cells.

The rearrangement uses TRBV10-3 and TRBJ1-1; tentatively, D is TRBD1 (5 bases). The receptor was derived from a woman under 30 in good health. Sequencing input: PBMCs. The CDR3 DNA is TGTGCCATCAGTGATGGGGGGGAACGGACGGAAGCTTTCTTT. Translated, it gives CAISDGGERTEAFF.